This T cell receptor beta chain was obtained from a study of OX40 agonist ivuxolimab in advanced cancers. About the study: Three partial responders included one hepatocellular carcinoma patient and two cutaneous melanoma patients.

Between the trimmed V and J ends, which lost 1 base and 6 bases, there was a span of 13 bases. Germline assignment: CDR1 KGHSH and CDR2 LQKENI. This CDR3 spans 14 amino acids. Clones were read by immunoSEQ multiplex PCR, and TCRdb kept only the in-frame ones, dropping some. The sample shows tens of thousands of clones, about 86% of them seen only once. This material consisted of CD4+ or CD8+ T cells sorted from blood, taken in a trial of the OX40 agonist ivuxolimab. The TCR originated in an adult with an advanced solid tumor such as melanoma, head and neck, liver or kidney cancer. The genes are TRBV18 and TRBJ2-7; tentative D call: TRBD2 (5 bases). The CDR3 DNA is TGTGCCAGCTCACCACGACCCTTAGGAGGCGAGCAGTACTTC. It specifies CASSPRPLGGEQYF.